The T cell receptor beta chain under discussion was sequenced for a study of shared T cell receptors in the human thymus. This table comes from immunoSEQ multiplex PCR, and its TCRdb copy is limited to in-frame clones, with some not included. The table shows approximately 660,000 clones, with approximately 87% occurring only once. The sample also formed part of further work on human thymus T cells.

This receptor was obtained from a boy under two years old with a congenital heart defect. Sequencing was carried out using thymocytes.

CDR3 protein: CASSNSGAANQPQHF. CDR3 nucleotides: TGTGCCAGCAGTAATTCAGGGGCGGCCAATCAGCCCCAGCATTTT. The chain has TRBV6-5 and TRBJ1-5, with D maybe TRBD1 (6 bases). The CDR3 length is 15 residues. Germline V gives CDR1 MNHEY, CDR2 SVGAGI. Between the trimmed V and J ends, which lost 5 bases and 3 bases, there was a span of 14 bases.